The rows below give T cell receptor beta chains drawn from one sample of a study of long-term antiretroviral therapy in people with HIV. TCRdb's copy holds only in-frame clones and misses some; the assay was immunoSEQ multiplex PCR. The table has about 35,000 clones, roughly 88% seen once; the top ten hold roughly a tenth. Sequenced material: unsorted PBMCs, taken 2.2 years after starting antiretroviral therapy. These receptors all come from a man younger than 35 with HIV. The CDR3 runs from the conserved cysteine through the conserved F or W. The order of the fields is J gene, clone size, D gene, V gene, CDR3 protein, CDR3 DNA. D genes are given only for firm matches. Not all rows give a size; the values are once, few, many and, for expanded clones, a class.

j_call: TRBJ2-5; clone_size: .; d_call: .; v_call: TRBV5-5; cdr3_aa: CASSSTTGETQYF; cdr3_nt: TGTGCCAGCAGCTCCACAACTGGGGAGACCCAGTACTTC
j_call: TRBJ2-3; clone_size: .; d_call: TRBD2; v_call: TRBV7-9; cdr3_aa: CASSFAASGMTDTQYF; cdr3_nt: TGTGCCAGCAGCTTTGCGGCTAGCGGGATGACAGATACGCAGTATTTT
j_call: TRBJ1-1; clone_size: .; d_call: .; v_call: TRBV23-1; cdr3_aa: CASSQRGGLDTEAFF; cdr3_nt: TGCGCCAGCAGTCAGAGGGGGGGCCTTGACACTGAAGCTTTCTTT
j_call: TRBJ2-2; clone_size: .; d_call: .; v_call: TRBV6-4; cdr3_aa: CASSDSDTGELFF; cdr3_nt: TGTGCCAGCAGTGACTCCGACACCGGGGAGCTGTTTTTT
j_call: TRBJ1-1; clone_size: .; d_call: .; v_call: TRBV27; cdr3_aa: CASSRLRDIKAFF; cdr3_nt: TGTGCCAGCAGCCGACTCCGGGACATAAAAGCTTTCTTT
j_call: TRBJ1-4; clone_size: .; d_call: .; v_call: TRBV4-2; cdr3_aa: CASSQDPGINEKLFF; cdr3_nt: TGTGCCAGCAGCCAAGATCCAGGGATAAATGAAAAACTGTTTTTT
j_call: TRBJ2-7; clone_size: .; d_call: .; v_call: TRBV4-3; cdr3_aa: CASSQEVGDPYEQYF; cdr3_nt: TGCGCCAGCAGCCAAGAGGTCGGGGACCCCTACGAGCAGTACTTC
j_call: TRBJ2-3; clone_size: .; d_call: TRBD1; v_call: TRBV27; cdr3_aa: CASSQRTGRNVDTQYF; cdr3_nt: TGTGCCAGCAGCCAGCGGACAGGGAGGAATGTAGATACGCAGTATTTT
j_call: TRBJ2-5; clone_size: .; d_call: .; v_call: TRBV5-4; cdr3_aa: CASSFGRTGARETQYF; cdr3_nt: TGTGCCAGCAGCTTTGGCCGAACGGGCGCCCGGGAGACCCAGTACTTC
j_call: TRBJ2-1; clone_size: .; d_call: TRBD2; v_call: TRBV5-1; cdr3_aa: CASSSVTSGGANEQFF; cdr3_nt: TGCGCCAGCAGTTCCGTTACTAGCGGGGGGGCCAATGAGCAGTTCTTC
j_call: TRBJ2-7; clone_size: .; d_call: .; v_call: TRBV6-5; cdr3_aa: CASSWTDSYEQYF; cdr3_nt: TGTGCCAGCAGTTGGACAGACTCCTACGAGCAGTACTTC
j_call: TRBJ2-1; clone_size: .; d_call: .; v_call: TRBV11-2; cdr3_aa: CASSVGGSSYNEQFF; cdr3_nt: TGTGCCAGCAGCGTCGGGGGTTCCTCCTACAATGAGCAGTTCTTC
j_call: TRBJ2-7; clone_size: .; d_call: .; v_call: TRBV25-1; cdr3_aa: CASSDLGAVDEQYF; cdr3_nt: TGTGCCAGCAGTGACCTTGGGGCCGTTGACGAGCAGTACTTC
j_call: TRBJ1-5; clone_size: few; d_call: .; v_call: TRBV2; cdr3_aa: CASRTGEIEPQHF; cdr3_nt: TGTGCCAGCCGGACGGGAGAGATAGAGCCCCAGCATTTT
j_call: TRBJ2-7; clone_size: .; d_call: .; v_call: TRBV6-5; cdr3_aa: CASSYSSQLRSGQYF; cdr3_nt: TGTGCCAGCAGTTACTCGAGTCAGTTACGTTCCGGGCAGTACTTC
j_call: TRBJ2-7; clone_size: once; d_call: .; v_call: TRBV10-3; cdr3_aa: CAISESKATRQYF; cdr3_nt: TGTGCCATCAGTGAGTCGAAGGCGACTAGGCAGTACTTC
j_call: TRBJ2-7; clone_size: .; d_call: .; v_call: TRBV9; cdr3_aa: CASSPRSGPRGDEQYF; cdr3_nt: TGTGCCAGCAGCCCTCGATCGGGACCCCGAGGGGACGAGCAGTACTTC
j_call: TRBJ1-5; clone_size: .; d_call: .; v_call: TRBV7-2; cdr3_aa: CASSLNGINQPQHF; cdr3_nt: TGTGCCAGCAGCTTAAATGGTATCAATCAGCCCCAGCATTTT
j_call: TRBJ2-1; clone_size: .; d_call: TRBD2; v_call: TRBV6-1; cdr3_aa: CASSERLLASPYNEQFF; cdr3_nt: TGTGCCAGCAGTGAACGCCTACTAGCGAGCCCCTACAATGAGCAGTTCTTC
j_call: TRBJ1-4; clone_size: .; d_call: TRBD1; v_call: TRBV5-5; cdr3_aa: CASSPPGQGTTNEKLFF; cdr3_nt: TGTGCCAGCAGCCCGCCGGGACAGGGGACAACTAATGAAAAACTGTTTTTT
j_call: TRBJ2-1; clone_size: .; d_call: .; v_call: TRBV9; cdr3_aa: CASSVGWGKGDSGNEQFF; cdr3_nt: TGTGCCAGCAGCGTAGGGTGGGGGAAGGGGGATTCTGGGAATGAGCAGTTCTTC
j_call: TRBJ2-7; clone_size: .; d_call: TRBD1; v_call: TRBV5-6; cdr3_aa: CASSFGTGGAEQYF; cdr3_nt: TGTGCCAGCAGCTTCGGGACAGGGGGGGCCGAGCAGTACTTC
j_call: TRBJ2-2; clone_size: few; d_call: TRBD1; v_call: TRBV2; cdr3_aa: CASGPTGGTGELFF; cdr3_nt: TGTGCCAGCGGCCCGACAGGGGGCACCGGGGAGCTGTTTTTT
j_call: TRBJ1-5; clone_size: .; d_call: .; v_call: TRBV19; cdr3_aa: CASTAGGSGNQPQHF; cdr3_nt: TGTGCCAGTACTGCGGGGGGCTCGGGCAATCAGCCCCAGCATTTT
j_call: TRBJ1-1; clone_size: .; d_call: TRBD1; v_call: TRBV7-9; cdr3_aa: CASRKGQGDTEAFF; cdr3_nt: TGTGCCAGCAGAAAGGGACAGGGAGACACTGAAGCTTTCTTT
j_call: TRBJ2-1; clone_size: .; d_call: TRBD1; v_call: TRBV5-4; cdr3_aa: CASSLEDRVWEQFF; cdr3_nt: TGTGCCAGCAGCCTCGAGGACAGGGTATGGGAGCAGTTCTTC
j_call: TRBJ2-7; clone_size: once; d_call: .; v_call: TRBV7-8; cdr3_aa: CASSLRWSSYEQYF; cdr3_nt: TGTGCCAGCAGCTTGCGGTGGAGCTCCTACGAGCAGTACTTC
j_call: TRBJ2-3; clone_size: .; d_call: .; v_call: TRBV9; cdr3_aa: CASSVAGGGTDTQYF; cdr3_nt: TGTGCCAGCAGCGTAGCGGGCGGGGGCACAGATACGCAGTATTTT
j_call: TRBJ2-5; clone_size: hyperexpanded; d_call: .; v_call: TRBV15; cdr3_aa: CATSRYGGETQYF; cdr3_nt: TGTGCCACCAGCAGATATGGGGGTGAGACCCAGTACTTC
j_call: TRBJ1-4; clone_size: .; d_call: TRBD1; v_call: TRBV4-3; cdr3_aa: CASSQDQTGGGAAKLFF; cdr3_nt: TGCGCCAGCAGCCAAGATCAAACAGGGGGTGGGGCGGCAAAACTGTTTTTT
j_call: TRBJ1-1; clone_size: .; d_call: .; v_call: TRBV6-1; cdr3_aa: CASSELSSYGNTEAFF; cdr3_nt: TGTGCCAGCAGTGAACTTTCTTCGTACGGAAACACTGAAGCTTTCTTT
j_call: TRBJ1-3; clone_size: .; d_call: .; v_call: TRBV6-1; cdr3_aa: CASIGRALGGNTIYF; cdr3_nt: TGTGCCAGCATCGGCCGGGCACTGGGGGGAAACACCATATATTTT
j_call: TRBJ2-1; clone_size: .; d_call: .; v_call: TRBV2; cdr3_aa: CASMVGSYNEQFF; cdr3_nt: TGTGCCAGCATGGTGGGGTCCTACAATGAGCAGTTCTTC
j_call: TRBJ2-3; clone_size: .; d_call: TRBD2; v_call: TRBV5-1; cdr3_aa: CASSLESPSGRPPDTQYF; cdr3_nt: TGCGCCAGCAGCTTGGAATCCCCTAGCGGGCGGCCACCAGATACGCAGTATTTT
j_call: TRBJ1-3; clone_size: .; d_call: .; v_call: TRBV28; cdr3_aa: CASSQDLNTIYF; cdr3_nt: TGTGCCAGCAGTCAGGACTTGAACACCATATATTTT
j_call: TRBJ1-4; clone_size: .; d_call: TRBD1; v_call: TRBV19; cdr3_aa: CASSMGQVLSNEKLFF; cdr3_nt: TGTGCCAGTAGTATGGGACAGGTACTCAGTAATGAAAAACTGTTTTTT
j_call: TRBJ1-5; clone_size: .; d_call: .; v_call: TRBV30; cdr3_aa: CAWSVVGGRSPQHF; cdr3_nt: TGTGCCTGGAGTGTCGTCGGGGGGAGATCCCCCCAGCATTTT
j_call: TRBJ1-4; clone_size: .; d_call: .; v_call: TRBV29-1; cdr3_aa: CSVKGPTNEKLFF; cdr3_nt: TGCAGCGTGAAGGGTCCAACTAATGAAAAACTGTTTTTT
j_call: TRBJ2-3; clone_size: .; d_call: .; v_call: TRBV10-1; cdr3_aa: CASSSTLVADTQYF; cdr3_nt: TGCGCCAGCAGTAGTACCTTAGTGGCAGATACGCAGTATTTT
j_call: TRBJ1-2; clone_size: few; d_call: .; v_call: TRBV19; cdr3_aa: CASSINGIGGYTF; cdr3_nt: TGTGCCAGTAGTATTAATGGCATAGGGGGCTACACCTTC
j_call: TRBJ2-6; clone_size: .; d_call: .; v_call: TRBV28; cdr3_aa: CASSHVYSRGILYSGANVLTF; cdr3_nt: TGTGCCAGCAGCCACGTCTATTCTCGGGGCATCCTCTACTCTGGGGCCAACGTCCTGACTTTC
j_call: TRBJ1-6; clone_size: .; d_call: TRBD1; v_call: TRBV27; cdr3_aa: CASSLFGQGDNSPLHF; cdr3_nt: TGTGCCAGCAGTTTATTCGGACAGGGGGATAATTCACCCCTCCACTTT
j_call: TRBJ1-5; clone_size: .; d_call: .; v_call: TRBV7-9; cdr3_aa: CASSFRDQPQHF; cdr3_nt: TGTGCCAGCAGCTTCCGGGATCAGCCCCAGCATTTT
j_call: TRBJ2-5; clone_size: .; d_call: .; v_call: TRBV4-3; cdr3_aa: CASSQDPGLQETQYF; cdr3_nt: TGCGCCAGCAGCCAAGATCCGGGGCTCCAAGAGACCCAGTACTTC
j_call: TRBJ2-1; clone_size: .; d_call: .; v_call: TRBV12-5; cdr3_aa: CASGLTHKASYNEQFF; cdr3_nt: TGTGCTAGTGGTTTGACCCACAAGGCCTCCTACAATGAGCAGTTCTTC
j_call: TRBJ1-4; clone_size: .; d_call: .; v_call: TRBV7-2; cdr3_aa: CASSFQGGATNEKLFF; cdr3_nt: TGTGCCAGCAGCTTCCAGGGAGGGGCGACTAATGAAAAACTGTTTTTT
j_call: TRBJ1-2; clone_size: .; d_call: .; v_call: TRBV4-2; cdr3_aa: CASSQETAVYGYTF; cdr3_nt: TGTGCCAGCAGCCAAGAAACGGCGGTTTATGGCTACACCTTC
j_call: TRBJ2-7; clone_size: once; d_call: .; v_call: TRBV28; cdr3_aa: CASSSRPAYEQYF; cdr3_nt: TGTGCCAGCAGTTCTAGGCCCGCCTACGAGCAGTACTTC